These T cell receptor beta chains were read from a single sample in a study of response to subunit inactivated influenza vaccine. TCRdb re-derived calls from the RT-PCR reads in MiXCR, one entry per CDR3 protein. The sample contains around 520,000 distinct CDR3 sequences, about an eighth of which appear only once. The input for sequencing was PBMCs from blood, taken on the day of vaccination. The receptors derive from a man over 45 who received an inactivated influenza vaccine. Each CDR3 is given with its conserved first and last residue. The D gene is left open where the match is weak. Where a row states a size, it is once, few, many or the class of an expanded clone; other rows omit it.

j_call d_call clone_size v_call cdr3_nt cdr3_aa
TRBJ1-2 - few TRBV12-3/TRBV12-4 TGTGCCAGCAGTTTACCAGGGCATGGCTACACCTTC CASSLPGHGYTF
TRBJ2-6 - - TRBV28 TGTGCCAGCGGCGGGATAGGGGCCAACGTCCTGACTTTC CASGGIGANVLTF
TRBJ1-1 TRBD1 many TRBV5-1 TGCGCCAGCAGCTTCGGACAGGGGGCGGGAGATCTCACTGAAGCTTTCTTT CASSFGQGAGDLTEAFF
TRBJ1-2 - few TRBV11-2 TGTGCCAGCAGCCTATCATACCAGGGACCTAAGGGCTACACCTTC CASSLSYQGPKGYTF
TRBJ1-2 - few TRBV14 TGTGCCAGCAGCCAAGGCCAGGGGATTGTCGGCTATGGCTACACCTTC CASSQGQGIVGYGYTF
TRBJ2-1 TRBD2 few TRBV7-9 TGTGCCAGCAGCCCCGGGCGGTGGGGGGGGAATGAGCAGTTCTTC CASSPGRWGGNEQFF
TRBJ2-5 TRBD2 few TRBV7-2 TGTGCCAGCAGCTTAAGGATGGCGGGGGTCGAGACCCAGTACTTC CASSLRMAGVETQYF
TRBJ2-1 - few TRBV5-1 TGCGCCAGCGGCCCCGAGGTAGCGGAATACAATGAGCAGTTCTTC CASGPEVAEYNEQFF
TRBJ2-5 - many TRBV5-1 TGCGCCAGCAGCCTGGGCGGGGTCATAGGGGAGACCCAGTACTTC CASSLGGVIGETQYF
TRBJ2-1 TRBD2 few TRBV11-2 TGTGCCAGCAGCTTAGTACTAGCGGGAGGGCCGGACAATGAGCAGTTCTTC CASSLVLAGGPDNEQFF
TRBJ2-2 - few TRBV20-1 TGCAGTGCTAGAGAGGCTAGCCTGAACACCGGGGAGCTGTTTTTT CSAREASLNTGELFF
TRBJ2-4 - - TRBV12-5 TGTGCTAGTGAGGACACTGTACTAGCCAAAAACATTCAGTACTTC CASEDTVLAKNIQYF
TRBJ1-6 - - TRBV12-3/TRBV12-4 TGTGCCAGCAGTTTCGGACAGACCTATAATTCACCCCTCCACTTT CASSFGQTYNSPLHF
TRBJ1-3 - many TRBV5-1 TGCGCCAGCAGCCAAGCAGGGGAAGGAAACACCATATATTTT CASSQAGEGNTIYF
TRBJ2-5 - - TRBV7-3 TGTGCCAGCAGCTTATCCGCCAAAGAGACCCAGTACTTC CASSLSAKETQYF
TRBJ2-3 - few TRBV3-1 TGTGCCAGCAGCCCCCGGTTAGGGGCGGGGGCCACAGATACGCAGTATTTT CASSPRLGAGATDTQYF
TRBJ1-1 - - TRBV12-3/TRBV12-4 TGTGCCAGCAGTTCCCGCCGAGGCCCAGAAATGAACACTGAAGCTTTCTTT CASSSRRGPEMNTEAFF
TRBJ2-1 TRBD2 - TRBV10-1 TGCGCCAGCTGTGAGTCCACGGGACTAGCGGGGAATGAGCAGTTCTTC CASCESTGLAGNEQFF
TRBJ1-1 - few TRBV5-4 TGTGCCAGCAGACGGTGGGACGGCGGGGGGACTGAAGCTTTCTTT CASRRWDGGGTEAFF
TRBJ2-3 TRBD1 - TRBV12-3/TRBV12-4 TGTGCCAGCAGGCTACAGGGGACAGATACGCAGTATTTT CASRLQGTDTQYF
TRBJ2-1 TRBD1 - TRBV7-2 TGTGCCAGCAGCACAGACAGGGGTACCGAGCAGTTCTTC CASSTDRGTEQFF
TRBJ2-3 TRBD2 few TRBV28 TGTGCCAGCAGCACACGGGAGGAGAACACAGATACGCAGTATTTT CASSTREENTDTQYF
TRBJ2-3 - - TRBV18 TGTGCCAGCTCACCAAGAGTACGACACAGCACAGATACGCAGTATTTT CASSPRVRHSTDTQYF
TRBJ2-6 TRBD2 few TRBV6-1 TGTGCCAGCAGTAGGAGCGGGGCGAGCTCTGGGGCCAACGTCCTGACTTTC CASSRSGASSGANVLTF
TRBJ2-5 TRBD1 - TRBV20-1 TGCAGTGCTCCTCCACAGGGGTCATTAGGAGAGACCCAGTACTTC CSAPPQGSLGETQYF
TRBJ1-5 - - TRBV4-3 TGCGCCAGCAGCCAAGATCTAGTGCGGACAGCGGACGGACAGCCCCAGCATTTT CASSQDLVRTADGQPQHF
TRBJ2-1 TRBD2 - TRBV7-2 TGTGCCAGCAGCTTCAGGCTAGCGGGGGGCGGTGCCAATGAGCAGTTCTTC CASSFRLAGGGANEQFF
TRBJ2-2 - many TRBV10-3 TGTGCCATCAGGCGTGGGGGGACGAACACCGGGGAGCTGTTTTTT CAIRRGGTNTGELFF
TRBJ2-4 - few TRBV11-2 TGTGCCAGCAGCCAGACGAACATTCAGTACTTC CASSQTNIQYF
TRBJ2-3 TRBD2 - TRBV7-6 TGTGCCAGCAGCTTAGGGACAAGCGGGGGAGCCACAGATACGCAGTATTTT CASSLGTSGGATDTQYF
TRBJ2-7 - many TRBV6-2/TRBV6-3 TGTGCCAGCAGTTACTCGTGGGGTGGTTACGAGCAGTACTTC CASSYSWGGYEQYF
TRBJ1-5 TRBD1 few TRBV28 TGTGCCAGCACCACAGGGGCCAATCAGCCCCAGCATTTT CASTTGANQPQHF
TRBJ2-3 - few TRBV5-5 TGTGCCAGCAGCTTGTGGAGGGGGCCCCCAGATACGCAGTATTTT CASSLWRGPPDTQYF
TRBJ2-1 - - TRBV25-1 TGTGCCAGCGCAGAGTCCAGGGTCTCCTACAATGAGCAGTTCTTC CASAESRVSYNEQFF
TRBJ1-2 - - TRBV29-1 TGCAGCGCAAGTACAGGGACCGACTATGGCTACACCTTC CSASTGTDYGYTF
TRBJ2-3 - - TRBV4-3 TGCGCCAGCAGCCAAGATGTGGGGCGTCGAGGGATCACAGATACGCAGTATTTT CASSQDVGRRGITDTQYF
TRBJ1-3 - many TRBV6-5 TGTGCCAGCAGTTACTCGATTTCAGTGATCTCCTCTGGAAACACCATATATTTT CASSYSISVISSGNTIYF
TRBJ2-3 - - TRBV6-2/TRBV6-3 TGTGCCAGCAACCGACTAGCAGATACGCAGTATTTT CASNRLADTQYF
TRBJ2-1 - few TRBV5-1 TGCGCCAGCAGCTTGGAAGCGGTCTACAATGAGCAGTTCTTC CASSLEAVYNEQFF
TRBJ1-3 - many TRBV12-3/TRBV12-4 TGTGCCAGCAGTTTCTGGTTGGGGGGCCTCAGTCCTGGAAACACCATATATTTT CASSFWLGGLSPGNTIYF
TRBJ1-1 - - TRBV12-3/TRBV12-4 TGTGCCAGCAGCCGGCCCCACATGAACACTGAAGCTTTCTTT CASSRPHMNTEAFF
TRBJ2-7 TRBD2 - TRBV20-1 TGCAGTGCTTGGACTAGCCGGAGTTACGAGCAGTACTTC CSAWTSRSYEQYF
TRBJ2-2 - - TRBV7-9 TGTGCCAGCAGCCCCTACTTAGCGAACACCGGGGAGCTGTTTTTT CASSPYLANTGELFF
TRBJ2-3 TRBD2 - TRBV12-3/TRBV12-4 TGTGCCAGCAGGAGCGGGAGGGCCACGGGCACAGATACGCAGTATTTT CASRSGRATGTDTQYF
TRBJ2-2 - many TRBV27 TGTGCCAGCAGTTTACGGTACGGGAGGAACACCGGGGAGCTGTTTTTT CASSLRYGRNTGELFF
TRBJ2-1 - few TRBV27 TGTGCCAGCATGGGGAGGCCTAGCTACAATGAGCAGTTCTTC CASMGRPSYNEQFF
TRBJ2-3 TRBD2 - TRBV7-8 TGTGCCAGCAGCCCCACCGGAAGCGGGGCCGATACGCAGTATTTT CASSPTGSGADTQYF
TRBJ2-1 - few TRBV7-6 TGTGCCAGCAGCTTAGCGGACGCCTTGGGAACCTACAATGAGCAGTTCTTC CASSLADALGTYNEQFF
TRBJ2-3 TRBD1 few TRBV7-2 TGTGCCAGCAGCACCCCAGGGGGAACAGATACGCAGTATTTT CASSTPGGTDTQYF
TRBJ2-1 TRBD2 few TRBV29-1 TGCAGCGTTATACCCTCTAGCGGGAGAGGCAATGAGCAGTTCTTC CSVIPSSGRGNEQFF
TRBJ2-2 TRBD1 many TRBV13 TGTGCCAGCAGCTTAGAGGTCGACAGGGGGCTTTTCGGCGGGGAGCTGTTTTTT CASSLEVDRGLFGGELFF
TRBJ2-3 TRBD1 - TRBV25-1 TGTGCCAGCAGTGAACCAGGGGGCCGGAAAGATACGCAGTATTTT CASSEPGGRKDTQYF
TRBJ2-5 TRBD2 - TRBV29-1 TGCAGCGTACTAGCGGGAGGTGAGACCCAGTACTTC CSVLAGGETQYF